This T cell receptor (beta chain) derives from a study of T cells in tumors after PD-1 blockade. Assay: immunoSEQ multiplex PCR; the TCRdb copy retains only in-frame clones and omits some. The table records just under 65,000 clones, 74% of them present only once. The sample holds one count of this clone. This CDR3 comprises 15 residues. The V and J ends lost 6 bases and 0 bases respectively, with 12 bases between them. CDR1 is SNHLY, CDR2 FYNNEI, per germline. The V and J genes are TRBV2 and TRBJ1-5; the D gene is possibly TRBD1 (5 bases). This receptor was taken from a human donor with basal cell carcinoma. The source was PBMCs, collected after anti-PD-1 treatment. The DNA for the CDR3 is TGTGCCAGCAGGGCTGGGACGGTTAGCAATCAGCCCCAGCATTTT. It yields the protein CASRAGTVSNQPQHF.